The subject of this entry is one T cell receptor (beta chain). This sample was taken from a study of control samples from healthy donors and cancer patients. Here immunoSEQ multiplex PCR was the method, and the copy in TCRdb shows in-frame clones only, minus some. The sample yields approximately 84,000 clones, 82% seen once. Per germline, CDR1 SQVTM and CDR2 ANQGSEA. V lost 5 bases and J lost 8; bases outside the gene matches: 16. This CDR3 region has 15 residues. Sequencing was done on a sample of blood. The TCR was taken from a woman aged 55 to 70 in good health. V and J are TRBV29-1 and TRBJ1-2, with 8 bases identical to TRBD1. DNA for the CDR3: TGCAGCGTTTCACCGGGGACAGGTTTCAAGACGGGCTACACCTTC. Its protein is CSVSPGTGFKTGYTF.